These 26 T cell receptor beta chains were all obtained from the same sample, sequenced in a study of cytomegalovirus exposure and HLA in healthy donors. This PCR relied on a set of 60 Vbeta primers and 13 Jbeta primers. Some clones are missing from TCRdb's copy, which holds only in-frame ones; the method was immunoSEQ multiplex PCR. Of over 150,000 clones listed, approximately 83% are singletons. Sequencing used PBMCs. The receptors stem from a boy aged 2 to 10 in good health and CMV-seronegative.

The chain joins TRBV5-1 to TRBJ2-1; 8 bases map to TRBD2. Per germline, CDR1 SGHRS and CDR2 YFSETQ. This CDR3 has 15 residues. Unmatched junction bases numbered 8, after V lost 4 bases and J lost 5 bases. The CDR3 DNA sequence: TGCGCCAGCAGCGTCCTCGGGGGGGCCGACAATGAGCAGTTCTTC. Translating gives CASSVLGGADNEQFF.

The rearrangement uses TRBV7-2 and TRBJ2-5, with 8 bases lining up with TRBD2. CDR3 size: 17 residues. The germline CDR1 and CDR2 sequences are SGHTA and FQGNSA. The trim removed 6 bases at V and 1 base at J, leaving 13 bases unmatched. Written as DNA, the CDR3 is TGTGCCAGCAGTTGGCGTGGTGGCGGGGGGACCCAAGAGACCCAGTACTTC. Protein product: CASSWRGGGGTQETQYF.

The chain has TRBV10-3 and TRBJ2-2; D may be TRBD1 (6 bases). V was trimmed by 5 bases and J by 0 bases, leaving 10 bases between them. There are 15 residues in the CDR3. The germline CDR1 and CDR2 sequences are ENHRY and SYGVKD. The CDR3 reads CAISQQGPNTGELFF. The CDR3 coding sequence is TGTGCCATCAGTCAACAGGGACCGAACACCGGGGAGCTGTTTTTT.

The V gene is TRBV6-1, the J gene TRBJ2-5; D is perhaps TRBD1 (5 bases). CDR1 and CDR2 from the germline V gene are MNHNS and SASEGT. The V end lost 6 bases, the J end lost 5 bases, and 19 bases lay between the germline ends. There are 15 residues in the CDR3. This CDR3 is CASSHPPGNLETQYF. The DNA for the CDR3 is TGTGCCAGCAGCCACCCACCAGGGAATTTGGAGACCCAGTACTTC.

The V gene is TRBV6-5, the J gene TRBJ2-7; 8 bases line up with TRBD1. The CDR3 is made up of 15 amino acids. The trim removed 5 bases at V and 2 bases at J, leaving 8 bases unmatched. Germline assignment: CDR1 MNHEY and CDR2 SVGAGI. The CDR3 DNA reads TGTGCCAGCAGTACGGCCGGGACAGGCCCCTACGAGCAGTACTTC. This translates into CASSTAGTGPYEQYF.

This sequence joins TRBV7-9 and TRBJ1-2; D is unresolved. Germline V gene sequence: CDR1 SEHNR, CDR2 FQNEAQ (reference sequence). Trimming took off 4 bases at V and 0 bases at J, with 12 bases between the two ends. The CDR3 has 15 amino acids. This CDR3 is CASSYPGRPNYGYTF. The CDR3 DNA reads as TGTGCCAGCAGCTATCCAGGTCGACCTAACTATGGCTACACCTTC.

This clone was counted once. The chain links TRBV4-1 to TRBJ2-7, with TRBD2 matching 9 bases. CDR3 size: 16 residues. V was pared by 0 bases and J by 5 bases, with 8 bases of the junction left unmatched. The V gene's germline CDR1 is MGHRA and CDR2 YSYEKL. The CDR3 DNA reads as TGCGCCAGCAGCCAAGAGGGGGCGCGGGGGGGTCACGAGCAGTACTTC. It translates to CASSQEGARGGHEQYF.

The CDR3 region is CASRSGTGFYEQYF. In DNA form, the CDR3 reads TGTGCCAGCAGGTCCGGGACAGGGTTCTACGAGCAGTACTTC. This chain uses TRBV6-6 with TRBJ2-5; 9 positions match TRBD1. The tail of the sequence fits TRBJ2-7 better, so the J call may be wrong. The germline V gene has CDR1 MNHNY and CDR2 SVGAGI (reference sequence). CDR3 length: 14 residues.

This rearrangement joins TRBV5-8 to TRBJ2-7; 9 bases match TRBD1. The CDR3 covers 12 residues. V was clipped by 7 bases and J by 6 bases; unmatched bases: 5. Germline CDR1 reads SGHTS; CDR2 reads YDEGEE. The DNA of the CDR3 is TGTGCCAGCCGTACAGGGGGCGCCGAGCAGTACTTC. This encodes CASRTGGAEQYF.

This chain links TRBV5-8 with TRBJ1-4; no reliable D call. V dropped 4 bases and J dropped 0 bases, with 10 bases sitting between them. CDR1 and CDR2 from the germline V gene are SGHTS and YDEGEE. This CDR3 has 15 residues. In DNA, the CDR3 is TGTGCCAGCAGCCCCAGCGGTGCAACTAATGAAAAACTGTTTTTT. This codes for CASSPSGATNEKLFF.

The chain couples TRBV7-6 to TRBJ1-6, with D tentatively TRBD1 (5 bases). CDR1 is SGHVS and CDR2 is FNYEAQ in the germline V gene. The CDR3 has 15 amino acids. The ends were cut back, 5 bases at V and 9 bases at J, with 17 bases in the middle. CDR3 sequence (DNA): TGTGCCAGCAGCCTATTGGGCCAGGGCGGTTCACCCCTCCACTTT. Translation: CASSLLGQGGSPLHF. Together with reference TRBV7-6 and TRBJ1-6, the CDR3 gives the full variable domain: GAGVSQSPRYKVTKRGQDVALRCDPISGHVSLYWYRQALGQGPEFLTYFNYEAQQDKSGLPNDRFSAERPEGSISTLTIQRTEQRDSAMYRCASSLLGQGGSPLHFGNGTRLTVT.

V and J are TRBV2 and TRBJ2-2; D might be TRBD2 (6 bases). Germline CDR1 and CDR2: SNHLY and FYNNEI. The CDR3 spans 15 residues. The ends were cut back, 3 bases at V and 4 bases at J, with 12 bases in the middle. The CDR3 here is CASSEGSGITGELFF. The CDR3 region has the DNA TGTGCCAGCAGTGAGGGTAGCGGAATCACCGGGGAGCTGTTTTTT.

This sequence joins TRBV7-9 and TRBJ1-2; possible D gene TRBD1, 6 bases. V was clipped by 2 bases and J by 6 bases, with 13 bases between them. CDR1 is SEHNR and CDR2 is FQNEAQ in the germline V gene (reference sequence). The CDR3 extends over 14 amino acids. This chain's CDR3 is CASSLSGAGNGYTF. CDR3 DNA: TGTGCCAGCAGCTTATCAGGGGCCGGTAATGGCTACACCTTC.

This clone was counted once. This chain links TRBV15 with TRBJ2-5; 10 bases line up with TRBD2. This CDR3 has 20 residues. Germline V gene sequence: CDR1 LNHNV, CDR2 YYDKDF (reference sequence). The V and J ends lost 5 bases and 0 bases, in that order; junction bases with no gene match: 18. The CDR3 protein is CATSRLNRDLAGEYQETQYF. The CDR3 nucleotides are TGTGCCACCAGCCGCCTGAACAGGGACCTAGCGGGGGAGTACCAAGAGACCCAGTACTTC.

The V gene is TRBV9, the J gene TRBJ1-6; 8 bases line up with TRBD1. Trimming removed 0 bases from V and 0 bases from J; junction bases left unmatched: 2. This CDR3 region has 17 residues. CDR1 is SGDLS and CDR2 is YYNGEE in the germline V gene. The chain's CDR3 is CASSVGDRSSYNSPLHF. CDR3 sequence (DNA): TGTGCCAGCAGCGTAGGGGACAGGAGCTCCTATAATTCACCCCTCCACTTT.

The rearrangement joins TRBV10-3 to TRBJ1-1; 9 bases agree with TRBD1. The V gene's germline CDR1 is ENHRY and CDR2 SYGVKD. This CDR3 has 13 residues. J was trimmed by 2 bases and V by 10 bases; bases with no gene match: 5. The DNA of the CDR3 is TGTGCCACACAGGGGGCTCCAAACACTGAAGCTTTCTTT. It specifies CATQGAPNTEAFF.

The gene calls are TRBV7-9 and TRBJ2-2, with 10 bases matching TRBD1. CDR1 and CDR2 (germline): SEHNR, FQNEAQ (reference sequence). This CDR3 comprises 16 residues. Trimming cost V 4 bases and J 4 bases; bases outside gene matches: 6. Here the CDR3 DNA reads TGTGCCAGCAGCTCACCCGGGACAGGGGTCACCGGGGAGCTGTTTTTT. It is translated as CASSSPGTGVTGELFF.

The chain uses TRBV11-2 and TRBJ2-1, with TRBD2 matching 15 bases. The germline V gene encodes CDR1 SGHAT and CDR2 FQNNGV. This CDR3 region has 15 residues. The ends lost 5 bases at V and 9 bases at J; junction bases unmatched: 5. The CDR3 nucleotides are TGTGCCAGCAGCCCCGGGACTAGCGGGGGGATTGAGCAGTTCTTC. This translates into CASSPGTSGGIEQFF. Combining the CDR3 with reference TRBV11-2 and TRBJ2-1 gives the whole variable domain EAGVAQSPRYKIIEKRQSVAFWCNPISGHATLYWYQQILGQGPKLLIQFQNNGVVDDSQLPKDRFSAERLKGVDSTLKIQPAKLEDSAVYLCASSPGTSGGIEQFFGPGTRLTVL.

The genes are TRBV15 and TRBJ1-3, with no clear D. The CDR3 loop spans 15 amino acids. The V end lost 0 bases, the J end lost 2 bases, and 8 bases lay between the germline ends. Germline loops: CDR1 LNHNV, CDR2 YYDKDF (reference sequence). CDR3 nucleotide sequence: TGTGCCACCAGCAGAGACGGGATAGCTGGAAACACCATATATTTT. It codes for CATSRDGIAGNTIYF.

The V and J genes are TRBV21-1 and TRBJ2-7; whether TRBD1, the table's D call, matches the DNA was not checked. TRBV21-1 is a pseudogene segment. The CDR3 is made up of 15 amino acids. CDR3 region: CASSTPIDSTYEQYF. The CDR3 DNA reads TGTGCCAGCAGCACTCCCATCGACAGTACCTACGAGCAGTACTTC.

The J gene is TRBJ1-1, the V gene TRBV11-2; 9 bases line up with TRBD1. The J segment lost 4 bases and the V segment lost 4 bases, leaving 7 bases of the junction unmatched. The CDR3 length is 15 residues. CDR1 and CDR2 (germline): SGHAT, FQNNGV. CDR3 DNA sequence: TGTGCCAGCAGCTCGATCCGGGACAGGGCCACTGAAGCTTTCTTT. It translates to CASSSIRDRATEAFF.

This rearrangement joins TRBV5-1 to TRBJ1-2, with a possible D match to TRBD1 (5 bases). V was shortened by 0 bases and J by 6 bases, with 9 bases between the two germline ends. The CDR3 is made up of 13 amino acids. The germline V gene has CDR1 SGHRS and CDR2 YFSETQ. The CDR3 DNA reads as TGCGCCAGCAGCTTGGCCCGGGGGGATGGCTACACCTTC. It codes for CASSLARGDGYTF.

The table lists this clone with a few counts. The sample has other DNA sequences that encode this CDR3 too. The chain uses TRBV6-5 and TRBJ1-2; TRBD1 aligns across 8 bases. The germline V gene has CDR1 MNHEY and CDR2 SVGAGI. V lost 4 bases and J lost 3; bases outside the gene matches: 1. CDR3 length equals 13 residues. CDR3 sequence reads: CASSSTGDYGYTF. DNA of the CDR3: TGTGCCAGCAGTTCGACAGGGGACTATGGCTACACCTTC.

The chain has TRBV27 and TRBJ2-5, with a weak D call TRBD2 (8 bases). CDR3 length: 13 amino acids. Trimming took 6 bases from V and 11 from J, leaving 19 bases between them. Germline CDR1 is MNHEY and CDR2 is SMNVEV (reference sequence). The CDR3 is CASRTGTAGEQYF. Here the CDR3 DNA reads TGTGCCAGCAGAACCGGGACAGCGGGGGAGCAGTACTTC.

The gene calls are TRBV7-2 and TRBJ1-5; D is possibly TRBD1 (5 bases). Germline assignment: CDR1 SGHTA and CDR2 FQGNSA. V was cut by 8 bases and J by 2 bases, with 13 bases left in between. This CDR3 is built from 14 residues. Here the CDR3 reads CASQPGGGNQPQHF. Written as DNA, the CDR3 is TGTGCCAGCCAACCGGGGGGAGGCAATCAGCCCCAGCATTTT.

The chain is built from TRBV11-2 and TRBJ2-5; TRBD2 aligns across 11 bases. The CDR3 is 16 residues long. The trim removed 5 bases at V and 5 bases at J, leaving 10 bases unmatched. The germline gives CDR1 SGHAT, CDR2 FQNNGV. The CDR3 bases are TGTGCCAGCAGCAACCTAGCGGGGGGCCTCCGGGAGACCCAGTACTTC. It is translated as CASSNLAGGLRETQYF. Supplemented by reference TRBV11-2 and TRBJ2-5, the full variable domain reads EAGVAQSPRYKIIEKRQSVAFWCNPISGHATLYWYQQILGQGPKLLIQFQNNGVVDDSQLPKDRFSAERLKGVDSTLKIQPAKLEDSAVYLCASSNLAGGLRETQYFGPGTRLLVL.